The clone carrying this TCR beta chain was seen a few times. Its target is unknown. Regarding time point: patch test 1, 2 weeks after DPC sensitization. Treatment here: therapeutic diphenylcyclopropenone sensitization with weekly scalp DPC. V lost 5 bases, J lost 6 bases, and 10 bases stayed unmatched. CDR1 is SEHNR, CDR2 FQNEAQ, per germline (reference sequence). The CDR3 extends over 15 amino acids. These data originate in a study of human T cells and chemical hapten exposure. The overall study: Weekly scalp doses of diphenylcyclopropenone were given to patients during the roughly 26-week study. Upper-back patches of 0.01% DPC were read at 6 days.

Study-level points and caveats: As the donors had alopecia, their immune response may differ from healthy people's. A positive correlation with patch test score was shown by PT1 expanded TCR counts.

TCRdb re-called the RACE reads through MiXCR, storing one row per CDR3 protein. The table records about 100,000 distinct CDR3 sequences, roughly a tenth of them present only once. The chain links TRBV7-9 to TRBJ2-1, with 7 nucleotides matching TRBD2. The TCR sequence derives from a man aged 35 to 55 with alopecia areata. Some clones in this sample may be carry-over from other donors' samples. The sample consisted of whole blood, taken in connection with sensitization to the hapten diphenylcyclopropenone (DPC). The CDR3 nucleotides read TGTGCCAGCAGCAATCTAGCGGAGAGGGCCAATGAGCAGTTCTTC. Translated: CASSNLAERANEQFF.